The 29 T cell receptor beta chains listed next were all sequenced from one sample in a study of cytomegalovirus exposure and HLA in healthy donors. PCR used 60 Vbeta primers and 13 Jbeta primers. Clones were read by immunoSEQ multiplex PCR, and TCRdb kept only the in-frame ones, dropping some. The table has about 160,000 clones, about four fifths seen once. Sequencing was performed on PBMCs. The receptors stem from a man aged 45-65 years in good health and CMV-seropositive.

This clone was recorded only once. The DNA for the CDR3 is TGTGCCTTCTCTGGTCACAGGGGTAAGGACACTGAAGCTTTCTTT. Protein: CAFSGHRGKDTEAFF. The V and J genes are TRBV30 and TRBJ1-1; 7 bases agree with TRBD1. Germline V gene sequence: CDR1 GTSNPN, CDR2 SVGIG (reference sequence). The CDR3 is 15 residues long. V was clipped by 7 bases and J by 3 bases; unmatched bases: 14.

The chain uses TRBV11-3 and TRBJ2-3; TRBD2 aligns across 9 bases. The CDR3 has 14 amino acids. Germline CDR1 is SGHNT and CDR2 is YENEEA. J lost 1 base, V lost 5 bases, and 1 base had no gene match. The CDR3 coding sequence is TGTGCCAGCAGCGTAGCGGGAGGCACAGATACGCAGTATTTT. It codes for CASSVAGGTDTQYF. Looking up the rest from reference TRBV11-3 and TRBJ2-3 gives the full variable domain: EAGVVQSPRYKIIEKKQPVAFWCNPISGHNTLYWYLQNLGQGPELLIRYENEEAVDDSQLPKDRFSAERLKGVDSTLKIQPAELGDSAVYLCASSVAGGTDTQYFGPGTRLTVL.

The V and J genes are TRBV10-3 and TRBJ1-1, with 8 bases that match TRBD1. Unmatched junction bases numbered 0, after V lost 6 bases and J lost 3 bases. Germline lookup yields CDR1 ENHRY and CDR2 SYGVKD. The CDR3 length is 12 residues. CDR3: CAIRQGDTEAFF. CDR3 DNA: TGTGCCATCAGACAGGGGGACACTGAAGCTTTCTTT.

This chain uses TRBV4-2 with TRBJ2-3, with a weak D call TRBD2 (7 bases). CDR3 length: 17 residues. V gave up 1 base and J gave up 5 bases, with 19 bases separating them. Germline V CDR1 and CDR2: LGHNA, YNFKEQ. The CDR3 here is CASSQGEGGGGIDTQYF. The CDR3 DNA reads as TGTGCCAGCAGCCAAGGAGAAGGAGGGGGGGGGATAGATACGCAGTATTTT.

This clone turned up a few times. J is TRBJ1-6 and V is TRBV7-9; TRBD1 matches at 7 bases. This CDR3 has 18 residues. Germline lookup yields CDR1 SEHNR and CDR2 FQNEAQ (reference sequence). With V trimmed by 5 bases and J by 0 bases, 10 bases remained unmatched. The CDR3 bases are TGTGCCAGCAGCGGGGACAGCTCACTCAGCTCCTATAATTCACCCCTCCACTTT. It translates to CASSGDSSLSSYNSPLHF.

For the CDR3, the DNA is TGCAGCGTGGGGAGGGACTCGGGGCCGACAGATACGCAGTATTTT. Residues: CSVGRDSGPTDTQYF. The genes are TRBV29-1 and TRBJ2-3, with 7 bases that match TRBD2. The V gene's germline CDR1 is SQVTM and CDR2 ANQGSEA. V shed 6 bases, J shed 3 bases, and the junction held 12 bases outside the gene matches. This CDR3 has 15 residues.

The chain recombines TRBV5-1 with TRBJ1-1; D is uncertain. V was cut by 0 bases and J by 1 base, with 7 bases left in between. CDR3 size: 14 residues. Germline values: CDR1 SGHRS, CDR2 YFSETQ. This chain's CDR3 is CASSLGPENTEAFF. The CDR3 nucleotides read TGCGCCAGCAGCTTGGGCCCAGAGAACACTGAAGCTTTCTTT.

The V call is TRBV14, the J call TRBJ2-3, with 11 bases fitting TRBD2. CDR3 length equals 17 residues. V lost 4 bases to trimming and J lost 0 bases; unmatched junction nucleotides: 6. The germline V gene encodes CDR1 SGHDN and CDR2 FVKESK. The CDR3 spells CASSRFRLAGSTDTQYF. As DNA, the CDR3 is TGTGCCAGCAGCCGATTTAGACTAGCGGGAAGCACAGATACGCAGTATTTT.

V and J are TRBV11-3 and TRBJ2-7, with 8 bases fitting TRBD2. Germline-derived CDR1 and CDR2 are SGHNT and YENEEA. Germline trimming cut 5 bases from V and 7 bases from J; bases unmatched to any gene: 13. The CDR3 spans 15 residues. This CDR3 is CASSQGSGSVGEQYF. In nucleotides, the CDR3 is TGTGCCAGCAGCCAGGGGAGCGGGAGTGTGGGGGAGCAGTACTTC.

This rearrangement joins TRBV5-6 to TRBJ2-7, with TRBD1 matching over 7 bases. V was clipped by 0 bases and J by 2 bases; unmatched bases: 5. The germline CDR1 and CDR2 sequences are SGHDT and YYEEEE. This CDR3 is 15 amino acids long. This chain's CDR3 is CASSLAGDSPYEQYF. The CDR3 DNA follows: TGTGCCAGCAGCTTGGCTGGGGACAGCCCCTACGAGCAGTACTTC.

The J gene is TRBJ1-6, the V gene TRBV6-1, with TRBD1 as a possible D gene (5 bases). The germline V gene encodes CDR1 MNHNS and CDR2 SASEGT. The CDR3 consists of 14 residues. V was pared by 2 bases and J by 6 bases, with 8 bases between. Here the CDR3 DNA reads TGTGCCAGCAGTGAACGCAGGGTTAATTCACCCCTCCACTTT. Translation gives CASSERRVNSPLHF.

The gene calls are TRBV5-1 and TRBJ1-1, with 8 bases identical to TRBD1. Trimming removed 4 bases from V and 0 bases from J; junction bases left unmatched: 14. Germline V lookup: CDR1 SGHRS, CDR2 YFSETQ. The CDR3 runs to 18 residues. Here the CDR3 DNA reads TGCGCCAGCAGCCCGGGGGACACCAGACAGGGGATGAACACTGAAGCTTTCTTT. Protein: CASSPGDTRQGMNTEAFF. Using reference TRBV5-1 and TRBJ1-1 for the parts outside the CDR3, the full variable domain is KAGVTQTPRYLIKTRGQQVTLSCSPISGHRSVSWYQQTPGQGLQFLFEYFSETQRNKGNFPGRFSGRQFSNSRSEMNVSTLELGDSALYLCASSPGDTRQGMNTEAFFGQGTRLTVV.

A single count supports this clone. This rearrangement joins TRBV6-5 to TRBJ2-4, with 8 bases that match TRBD1. Germline loops: CDR1 MNHEY, CDR2 SVGAGI. The CDR3 loop spans 14 amino acids. J gave up 3 bases and V 5 bases, and 3 bases lay outside the gene matches. For the CDR3, the DNA is TGTGCCAGCAGTCGGACAGGGAACAAAAACATTCAGTACTTC. It codes for CASSRTGNKNIQYF.

The rearrangement joins TRBV30 to TRBJ1-2, with 7 bases identical to TRBD1. Germline values: CDR1 GTSNPN, CDR2 SVGIG (reference sequence). This CDR3 has 13 residues. V was pared by 2 bases and J by 2 bases, with 2 bases of the junction left unmatched. This CDR3 is CAWSKDRNYGYTF. Written as DNA, the CDR3 is TGTGCCTGGAGTAAGGACAGGAACTATGGCTACACCTTC.

This clone was picked up one time. The V call is TRBV6-5, the J call TRBJ1-1; 9 nucleotides align to TRBD1. This CDR3 region has 14 residues. Per the germline V gene, CDR1 is MNHEY and CDR2 is SVGAGI. Trimming at V came to 7 bases and at J to 0 bases, leaving 3 bases not matched to a gene. This chain's CDR3 is CASTRTGVNTEAFF. As DNA, the CDR3 is TGTGCCAGCACCCGGACAGGGGTGAACACTGAAGCTTTCTTT.

Only a few counts were recorded for this clone. V is TRBV7-9 and J is TRBJ1-4, with TRBD1 matching over 7 bases. Trimming removed 1 base from V and 8 bases from J; junction bases left unmatched: 4. CDR1 and CDR2 from the germline V gene are SEHNR and FQNEAQ (reference sequence). The CDR3 totals 14 residues. This CDR3 reads CASSLEGAWEKLFF. The CDR3 nucleotides are TGTGCCAGCAGCTTAGAGGGGGCATGGGAAAAACTGTTTTTT. The complete variable domain, with remaining parts taken from reference TRBV7-9 and TRBJ1-4, reads DTGVSQNPRHKITKRGQNVTFRCDPISEHNRLYWYRQTLGQGPEFLTYFQNEAQLEKSRLLSDRFSAERPKGSFSTLEIQRTEQGDSAMYLCASSLEGAWEKLFFGSGTQLSVL.

The gene calls are TRBV5-1 and TRBJ1-4, with D tentatively TRBD1 (6 bases). The CDR3 consists of 15 residues. Trimming shortened V by 3 bases and J by 5 bases, and 14 bases separated the two germline ends. Germline-derived CDR1 and CDR2 are SGHRS and YFSETQ. Written as DNA, the CDR3 is TGCGCCAGCAGCTCAGACGGGACACCGAATGAAAAACTGTTTTTT. It yields the protein CASSSDGTPNEKLFF.

The rearrangement uses TRBV4-2 and TRBJ2-7; 9 bases line up with TRBD2. The CDR3 extends over 16 amino acids. V lost 0 bases and J lost 0; bases outside the gene matches: 3. Germline loops: CDR1 LGHNA, CDR2 YNFKEQ. DNA for the CDR3: TGTGCCAGCAGCCAAGAGACTAGCGGCAACTCCTACGAGCAGTACTTC. It codes for CASSQETSGNSYEQYF.

The genes are TRBV10-2 and TRBJ1-1, with D possibly TRBD1 on 6 matching bases. Germline V gene lookup returns CDR1 WSHSY and CDR2 SAAADI. The CDR3 totals 14 residues. The V gene lost 7 bases and the J gene lost 5 bases, with 17 bases spanning the gap. CDR3 in DNA: TGCGCCAGCAACCCTAACAGGGAACGGACTGAAGCTTTCTTT. This translates into CASNPNRERTEAFF.

The sample holds a few counts of this clone. V usage is TRBV4-1 and J usage is TRBJ1-4; 8 bases are shared with TRBD1. Per the germline V gene, CDR1 is MGHRA and CDR2 is YSYEKL. CDR3 length: 15 amino acids. J lost 6 bases, V lost 3 bases, and 6 bases had no gene match. CDR3 region: CASSQGQAEHEKLFF. The DNA for the CDR3 is TGCGCCAGCAGCCAGGGACAGGCGGAGCATGAAAAACTGTTTTTT.

The chain employs TRBV10-1 and TRBJ2-5; D not resolved. Trimming shortened V by 4 bases and J by 5 bases, and 11 bases separated the two germline ends. This CDR3 is built from 13 residues. Germline V lookup: CDR1 WNHNN, CDR2 SYGVQD (reference sequence). The CDR3 DNA reads TGCGCCAGCAGTGTCGGCGGTTCGGAGACCCAGTACTTC. Amino acids: CASSVGGSETQYF.

This clone was observed once. The chain uses TRBV21-1 and TRBJ2-7; TRBD1, the table's D call, was not compared with the DNA. TRBV21-1 is shown as a pseudogene. The CDR3 covers 15 residues. Here the CDR3 DNA reads TGTGCCAGCAGCAAAGAGGGACAGGGGAGGTACGAGCAGTACTTC. Translation gives CASSKEGQGRYEQYF.

The V and J genes are TRBV28 and TRBJ2-4; D possibly corresponds to TRBD1 (5 bases). This CDR3 has 13 residues. Between the trimmed V and J ends, which lost 2 bases and 12 bases, there was a span of 14 bases. The V gene's germline CDR1 is MDHEN and CDR2 SYDVKM. CDR3 residues: CASSLMSGSSQYF. The CDR3, as DNA: TGTGCCAGCAGTTTAATGTCAGGGTCATCTCAGTACTTC.

This sequence joins TRBV27 and TRBJ1-3; 8 nucleotides match TRBD1. This CDR3 is built from 16 residues. Germline CDR1 is MNHEY and CDR2 is SMNVEV (reference sequence). Trimming took 3 bases from V and 2 from J; bases not matched to a gene: 6. The CDR3 reads CASSLTGEGPGNTIYF. The DNA for the CDR3 is TGTGCCAGCAGTTTGACAGGGGAGGGTCCTGGAAACACCATATATTTT.

The chain links TRBV5-1 to TRBJ2-3; 7 nucleotides line up with TRBD1. This CDR3 has 13 amino acids. The germline V gene encodes CDR1 SGHRS and CDR2 YFSETQ. J lost 6 bases, V lost 0 bases, and 1 base had no gene match. Here the CDR3 reads CASSLEQGDTQYF. CDR3 DNA: TGCGCCAGCAGCTTGGAACAGGGGGATACGCAGTATTTT.

The chain links TRBV7-8 to TRBJ2-3; 10 bases fit TRBD2. Trimming took 5 bases from V and 11 from J; bases not matched to a gene: 10. This CDR3 region has 14 residues. CDR1 is SGHVS and CDR2 is FQNEAQ in the germline V gene. The DNA for the CDR3 is TGTGCCAGCAGCCTACCTCTAGCGGGAGTTGGGCAGTATTTT. It translates to CASSLPLAGVGQYF.

The chain carries TRBV5-8 and TRBJ2-7; 13 nucleotides align to TRBD2. The V segment lost 4 bases and the J segment 1 base; nucleotides outside the gene matches: 5. The CDR3 runs to 16 residues. Germline V gene lookup returns CDR1 SGHTS and CDR2 YDEGEE. This CDR3 reads CASSKGLAGFSYEQYF. In nucleotides, the CDR3 is TGTGCCAGCAGCAAGGGACTAGCGGGATTTTCCTACGAGCAGTACTTC.

The sample holds one count of this clone. The rearrangement links TRBV28 to TRBJ2-3; 9 positions agree with TRBD2. The CDR3 is 15 residues long. Germline trimming cut 3 bases from V and 4 bases from J; bases unmatched to any gene: 5. Germline V gives CDR1 MDHEN, CDR2 SYDVKM. CDR3 amino acids: CASSFGGRGADTQYF. For the CDR3, the DNA is TGTGCCAGCAGTTTCGGCGGGAGGGGGGCAGATACGCAGTATTTT.

The V gene is TRBV12-5, the J gene TRBJ2-1; D unresolved. From germline, CDR1 is LGHNT and CDR2 FRNRAP. The CDR3 sequence is 15 residues long. Trimming took 6 bases from V and 8 from J, leaving 20 bases between them. The CDR3 sequence: CASGLTGQEGDEQFF. The CDR3 nucleotides read TGTGCTAGTGGATTAACTGGGCAGGAAGGCGATGAGCAGTTCTTC. Filled out from reference TRBV12-5 and TRBJ2-1, the complete variable domain reads DARVTQTPRHKVTEMGQEVTMRCQPILGHNTVFWYRQTMMQGLELLAYFRNRAPLDDSGMPKDRFSAEMPDATLATLKIQPSEPRDSAVYFCASGLTGQEGDEQFFGPGTRLTVL.